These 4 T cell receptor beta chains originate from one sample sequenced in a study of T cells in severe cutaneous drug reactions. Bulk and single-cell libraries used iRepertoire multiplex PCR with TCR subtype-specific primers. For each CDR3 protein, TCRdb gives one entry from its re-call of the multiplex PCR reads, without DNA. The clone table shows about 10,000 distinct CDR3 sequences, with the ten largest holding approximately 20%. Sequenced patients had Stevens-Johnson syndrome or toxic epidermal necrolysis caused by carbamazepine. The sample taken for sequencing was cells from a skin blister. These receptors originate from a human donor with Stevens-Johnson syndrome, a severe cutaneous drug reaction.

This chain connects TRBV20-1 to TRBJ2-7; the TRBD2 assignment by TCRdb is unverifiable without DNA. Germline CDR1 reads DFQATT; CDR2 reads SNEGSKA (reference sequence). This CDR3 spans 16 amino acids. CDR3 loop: CSASPEGGLLTYEQYF.

CDR3 sequence: CSAYPTGTNTEAFF. This rearrangement joins TRBV20-1 to TRBJ1-1; TCRdb names TRBD1, which stays unverified in the absence of DNA. Looked up from germline, CDR1 is DFQATT and CDR2 is SNEGSKA (reference sequence). The CDR3 sequence is 14 residues long.

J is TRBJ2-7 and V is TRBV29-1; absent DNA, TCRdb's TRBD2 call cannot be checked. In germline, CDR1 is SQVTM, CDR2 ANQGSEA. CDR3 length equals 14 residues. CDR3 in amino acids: CSVRPTSGSYEQYF.

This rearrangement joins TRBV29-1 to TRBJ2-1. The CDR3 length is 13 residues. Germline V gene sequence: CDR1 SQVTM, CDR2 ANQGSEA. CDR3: CSVRRELNNEQFF.